These T cell receptor beta chains were read from a single sample in a study of T cell repertoires in cytomegalovirus infection. TCRdb used MiXCR to reprocess the reads, holding one entry per CDR3 protein. The data contain around 100,000 distinct CDR3 sequences, more than 30% of them seen just once; the ten biggest clones take up approximately 41%. No cognate antigen is known for these TCRs. Here the sequenced sample was CD8+ T cells from cultured PBMCs, taken from culture after CMV antigen stimulation. The receptor source for this set is a human donor in good health (CMV status not recorded). Some clones in this sample may be carry-over from other donors' samples. CDR3s include the opening cysteine and the closing phenylalanine or tryptophan. The D gene is left open where the match is weak. Part of the rows lack a size; the others show once, few, many or a class for expanded clones.

many,TRBD1,TRBV7-9,TRBJ2-2,23,CASSSKIRKASPGQSFNTGELFF,TGTGCCAGCAGCTCGAAGATCCGAAAAGCGTCTCCGGGACAGAGTTTTAACACCGGGGAGCTGTTTTTT
.,TRBD1,TRBV27,TRBJ2-7,13,CASWGTGMYEQYF,TGTGCCAGCTGGGGGACAGGGATGTACGAGCAGTACTTC
.,TRBD1,TRBV19,TRBJ1-1,14,CASSPTGTNTEAFF,TGTGCCAGTAGCCCGACAGGGACGAACACTGAAGCTTTCTTT
many,TRBD2,TRBV6-4,TRBJ2-3,16,CASSLGTSGGTDTQYF,TGTGCCAGCAGCCTCGGGACTAGCGGGGGCACAGATACGCAGTATTTT
many,.,TRBV24-1,TRBJ2-1,14,CATSDFGGENEQFF,TGTGCCACCAGTGATTTTGGAGGGGAGAATGAGCAGTTCTTC
many,.,TRBV6-5,TRBJ1-1,12,CASSFGNTEAFF,TGTGCCAGCAGTTTCGGGAACACTGAAGCTTTCTTT
once,.,TRBV6-2/TRBV6-3,TRBJ1-1,13,CASSYRHNTEAFF,TGTGCCAGCAGTTACCGGCATAACACTGAAGCTTTCTTT
.,TRBD2,TRBV2,TRBJ2-2,16,CASRPLRGGFTGELFF,TGTGCCAGCAGACCCCTGCGGGGGGGTTTCACCGGGGAGCTGTTTTTT
many,.,TRBV7-2,TRBJ2-7,16,CASSLVPQYASDEQYF,TGTGCCAGCAGCTTAGTGCCCCAGTATGCCAGCGACGAGCAGTACTTC
.,TRBD1,TRBV4-1,TRBJ2-1,17,CASSHLTGVGSYNEQFF,TGCGCCAGCAGCCATCTCACAGGGGTTGGCTCCTACAATGAGCAGTTCTTC
.,.,TRBV5-6,TRBJ2-7,14,CASSLGGWGNEQYF,TGTGCCAGCAGCTTGGGAGGGTGGGGCAACGAGCAGTACTTC
.,.,TRBV3-1,TRBJ2-1,12,CASSPLGGPQFF,TGTGCCAGCAGCCCACTCGGCGGACCGCAGTTCTTC
.,.,TRBV27,TRBJ1-5,14,CASSLTGPLGPQHF,TGTGCCAGCAGTTTAACAGGGCCCCTGGGGCCCCAGCATTTT
few,.,TRBV4-1,TRBJ2-3,15,CASSQVSAFTDTQYF,TGCGCCAGCAGCCAAGTCTCCGCCTTCACGGATACGCAGTATTTT
.,TRBD2,TRBV4-3,TRBJ2-1,15,CASSQGLAGGHEQFF,TGCGCCAGCAGCCAAGGACTAGCGGGGGGGCATGAGCAGTTCTTC